These 3 T cell receptor beta chains originate from one sample sequenced in a study of regulatory T cells in long-lasting Graves disease. The time point: newly diagnosed GD, antithyroid drugs for less than 3 months. Preparation of the TCR library used RNA extracted from PBMCs. The authors built TCR beta libraries using iRepertoire HTBI primers and Arm-PCR of CDR3 regions. TCRdb recomputed calls from the multiplex PCR reads with MiXCR, one row per CDR3 protein. The sample yields 500,000 to 700,000 distinct CDR3 sequences, 16% seen once. The sample was also linked to a second study, of T cells in Graves' hyperthyroidism and ophthalmopathy.

Sequenced material: peripheral blood mononuclear cells (PBMCs), taken at new diagnosis, from a patient treated with antithyroid drugs. Source of these receptors: a woman aged 30 to 39 with Graves disease.

Turning to this clonotype: Given a much more abundant clone one base away, this may be a read error. The chain employs TRBV30 and TRBJ1-1; tentative D call: TRBD1 (6 bases). Germline assignment: CDR1 GTSNPN and CDR2 SVGIG (reference sequence). The CDR3 contains 13 residues. V lost 5 bases, J lost 7 bases, and 17 bases lay in between. CDR3 DNA sequence: TGTGCCTGGGGCTTTATAGAACAGGGTGAAGCTTTCTTT. Translating gives CAWGFIEQGEAFF.

The rearrangement links TRBV7-9 to TRBJ2-5; unclear D gene. V was trimmed by 5 bases and J by 4 bases, leaving 17 bases between them. The CDR3 has 15 amino acids. CDR1 is SEHNR, CDR2 FQNEAQ, per germline (reference sequence). This chain's CDR3 is CASSPTLGVLETQYF. The CDR3 nucleotides read TGTGCCAGCAGCCCGACCCTTGGGGTCCTAGAGACCCAGTACTTC.

This clonotype was picked up a small number of times. A much larger clone differs by one base, so this may be a read error. The gene calls are TRBV2 and TRBJ2-4; 8 nucleotides align to TRBD2. V shed 4 bases, J shed 7 bases, and the junction held 6 bases outside the gene matches. This CDR3 is built from 14 residues. Germline values: CDR1 SNHLY, CDR2 FYNNEI. The CDR3 loop is CASSASAGANIQYF. The CDR3 bases are TGTGCCAGCAGTGCCTCAGCGGGAGCGAACATTCAGTACTTC. The full variable domain, its missing parts supplied by reference TRBV2 and TRBJ2-4, is EPEVTQTPSHQVTQMGQEVILRCVPISNHLYFYWYRQILGQKVEFLVSFYNNEISEKSEIFDDQFSVERPDGSNFTLKIRSTKLEDSAMYFCASSASAGANIQYFGAGTRLSVL.